This TCR beta chain was profiled in a study of identical twins. MiXCR was run by TCRdb on the 5' RACE reads, yielding one entry per CDR3 protein. Altogether nearly 900,000 distinct CDR3 sequences are present, 12% being singletons, with the ten largest covering around 1.6%. Study-wide findings and caveats: Because invariant MAIT and iNKT cells could be present, zero-insertion analyses could be partly confounded. For cord blood, abundant beta clonotypes had fewer insertions, unlike memory repertoires, which showed none. Excess sharing between twins was weaker in beta out-of-frame sequences.

To note about this clonotype: The antigen is undetermined.

Trimming left V 1 base short and J 0 bases short, with 16 bases between. Germline loops: CDR1 MNHNS, CDR2 SASEGT. The CDR3 totals 18 residues. In addition, the sample was reused for a study of yellow fever vaccine responses in identical twins.

V usage is TRBV6-1 and J usage is TRBJ1-5, with D possibly matching TRBD1 (5 bases). The sequenced material came from PBMCs. This TCR was recovered from a woman aged 18-29 years in good health. The CDR3 DNA follows: TGTGCCAGCAGTGAAGAAGTTGGGGCCGTATATAGCAATCAGCCCCAGCATTTT. Its translation is CASSEEVGAVYSNQPQHF.